The sequence of this TCR beta chain was determined in a study of blood T cell repertoires in COVID-19. Study context: The origin of the acute and convalescent COVID-19 samples was the United States, Italy and Spain. T cells, B-cell-depleted T cells, or PBMCs provided the cDNA or gDNA that served as material.

Germline assignment: CDR1 SGHDT and CDR2 YYEEEE. Trimming pared 2 bases from V and 3 bases from J, leaving 14 bases between. The CDR3 loop spans 15 amino acids. Profiled with immunoSEQ multiplex PCR; TCRdb holds only in-frame clones, not every one. The table includes 280,000 or so clones, 90% detected once. Sequences were obtained from PBMCs or T cells enriched from blood (not recorded which). The chain carries TRBV5-6 and TRBJ1-2, with D unclear. This TCR was sampled from a woman younger than 35 with acute COVID-19. Here the CDR3 DNA reads TGTGCCAGCAGCTTTACGCTTTCGGGTCACTATGGCTACACCTTC. Its protein is CASSFTLSGHYGYTF.